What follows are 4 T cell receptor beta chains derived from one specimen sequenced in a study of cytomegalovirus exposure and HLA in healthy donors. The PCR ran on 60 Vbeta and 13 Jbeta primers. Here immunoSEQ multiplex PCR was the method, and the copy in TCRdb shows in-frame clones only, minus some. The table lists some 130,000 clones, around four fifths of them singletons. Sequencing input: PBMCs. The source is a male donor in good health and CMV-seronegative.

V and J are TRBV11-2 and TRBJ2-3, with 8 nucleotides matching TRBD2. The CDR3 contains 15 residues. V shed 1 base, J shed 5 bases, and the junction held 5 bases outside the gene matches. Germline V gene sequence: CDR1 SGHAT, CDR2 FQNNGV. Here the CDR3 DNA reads TGTGCCAGCAGCTTAGTTCGAGCGGGAGAAGATACGCAGTATTTT. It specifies CASSLVRAGEDTQYF.

The CDR3 is CASRYRDGYTF. The CDR3, as DNA: TGTGCCAGCAGGTACAGGGATGGCTACACCTTC. The rearrangement joins TRBV5-6 to TRBJ1-2; D is perhaps TRBD1 (6 bases). Germline values: CDR1 SGHDT, CDR2 YYEEEE. The germline V and J ends were trimmed by 5 bases and 6 bases, with 8 bases remaining between them. This CDR3 is 11 amino acids long.

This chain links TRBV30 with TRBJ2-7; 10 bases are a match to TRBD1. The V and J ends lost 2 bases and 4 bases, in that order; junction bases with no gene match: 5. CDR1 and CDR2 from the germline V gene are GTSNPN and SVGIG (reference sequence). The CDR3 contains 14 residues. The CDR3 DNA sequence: TGTGCCTGGAGTTGGGACAGGGGTAGGTACGAGCAGTACTTC. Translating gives CAWSWDRGRYEQYF.

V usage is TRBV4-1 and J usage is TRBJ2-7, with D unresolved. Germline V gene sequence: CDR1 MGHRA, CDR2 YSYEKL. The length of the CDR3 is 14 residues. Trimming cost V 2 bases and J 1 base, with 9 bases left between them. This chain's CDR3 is CASSQQEGSYEQYF. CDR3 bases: TGCGCCAGCAGCCAACAGGAAGGATCCTACGAGCAGTACTTC.